Included here is one T cell receptor (beta chain) sequence, with context. The antigen is not known. CDR3 length: 14 residues. CDR1 is MNHNS, CDR2 SASEGT, per germline. Trimming shortened V by 3 bases and J by 8 bases, and 13 bases separated the two germline ends. The record originates from a study of somatic mutations in cytotoxic T cells in rheumatoid arthritis. Study-wide findings and caveats: Of 65 patients, 7 to 9 had a largest CD8+ clone that exceeded 20% of CD8+ cells.

Isolation of CD4+ and CD8+ cells used positive magnetic bead selection, with purity checked by flow cytometry. The repertoire was sequenced with immunoSEQ multiplex PCR; TCRdb's copy has only in-frame clones and lacks some. The sample has around 18,000 clones; about 81% are singletons. The sequencing input was CD8+ T cells sorted from blood. The rearrangement joins TRBV6-1 to TRBJ1-4, with TRBD1 as a possible D gene (5 bases). The receptor was isolated from an adult with rheumatoid arthritis. This CDR3 reads CASSEGVHVEKLFF. The CDR3 nucleotides read TGTGCCAGCAGTGAGGGGGTTCACGTGGAAAAACTGTTTTTT.